This T cell receptor beta chain was sequenced for a study of T-cell memory formation after mild COVID-19. The overall study: TCR clusters were mostly confined to one donor each. The study, taken as a whole, reports: Day 15 to 85 contracting clones showed balanced CD4/CD8; day 15 to 37 expanders favored CD4+. The authors left the SARS-CoV-2 specificity of second-wave clones peaking on day 37 unconfirmed.

5'RACE primed from the constant segment yielded TCR alpha and TCR beta cDNA libraries bearing sample barcodes and UMIs. Using its own MiXCR run on the 5' RACE reads, TCRdb lists one record per CDR3 protein. The sample lists about 400,000 distinct CDR3 sequences, less than 25% occurring once. This CDR3 spans 13 amino acids. Trimming stripped 10 bases from V and 4 bases from J, with 16 bases between. CDR1 LNHDA and CDR2 SQIVND come from the germline V gene (reference sequence). Regarding this clonotype: The antigen is unknown.

This TCR derives from an adult woman who had mild COVID-19 (a few samples of this study predate the infection). Cell type and time point are not known. J is TRBJ1-2 and V is TRBV19; D may be TRBD1 (6 bases). Material for sequencing was PBMCs or a T cell subset sorted from them (not recorded which). CDR3 sequence reads: CATGTPNRYGYTF. The CDR3 nucleotides are TGTGCCACAGGGACACCTAACCGCTATGGCTACACCTTC.